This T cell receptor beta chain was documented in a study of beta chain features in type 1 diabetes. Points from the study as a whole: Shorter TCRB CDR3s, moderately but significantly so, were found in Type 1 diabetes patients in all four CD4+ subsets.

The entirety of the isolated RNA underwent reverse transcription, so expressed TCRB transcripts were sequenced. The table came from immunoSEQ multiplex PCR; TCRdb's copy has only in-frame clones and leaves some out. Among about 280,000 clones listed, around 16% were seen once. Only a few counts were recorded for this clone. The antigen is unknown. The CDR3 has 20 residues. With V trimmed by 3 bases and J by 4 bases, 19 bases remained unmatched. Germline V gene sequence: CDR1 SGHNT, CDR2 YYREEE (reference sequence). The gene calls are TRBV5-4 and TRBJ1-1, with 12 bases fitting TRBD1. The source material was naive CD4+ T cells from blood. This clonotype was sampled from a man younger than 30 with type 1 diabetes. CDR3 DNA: TGTGCCAGCAGCTCGCGCTTCCCAACCGGGACAGGGGGCGGTGGCACTGAAGCTTTCTTT. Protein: CASSSRFPTGTGGGGTEAFF.